This TCR beta chain comes out of a study of blood T cell repertoires in COVID-19. Under the authors' procedure: Reference gene primer amplification gave estimated nucleated cell counts. The repertoire was sequenced with immunoSEQ multiplex PCR; TCRdb's copy has only in-frame clones and lacks some. The DNA was the basis for D and trimming; V, J and clone size are from that table. The sample lists under 350,000 clones, around 82% seen once, with more than 8% in the top ten. Sample: peripheral blood. The receptor was derived from a woman between 45 and 65 years old who had recovered from COVID-19.

CDR3 sequence: CASSLAGQGLRTLHF. The DNA for the CDR3 is TGTGCCAGCAGCTTGGCCGGGCAGGGTTTAAGGACCCTCCACTTT. This chain connects TRBV5-4 to TRBJ1-6; weak D call: TRBD1 (5 bases). The V end was cut by 0 bases, the J end by 14 bases, with 18 bases between. Germline loops: CDR1 SGHNT, CDR2 YYREEE (reference sequence). CDR3 length: 15 amino acids.